This entry is about one TCR beta chain. Its antigen is as yet unknown. The method was immunoSEQ multiplex PCR; TCRdb's version includes in-frame clones alone and lacks a portion of them. Here the sample spans around 100,000 clones, roughly 94% being singletons. This sample was taken from a study of siplizumab effects on memory and regulatory T cells. Study results and limitations: Naive T cells looked more diverse than memory cells and looked like major alloresponse contributors.

Germline V CDR1 and CDR2: KGHSH, LQKENI. J was trimmed by 5 bases and V by 4 bases; bases with no gene match: 14. This CDR3 spans 18 amino acids. The chain couples TRBV18 to TRBJ2-5; 12 bases match TRBD2. Sequencing was done on a sample of Tregs sorted from blood. The receptor comes from a human donor in good health. The CDR3 nucleotides are TGTGCCAGCTCACGGCGGTTTTTTTCTAGCGGGAGGGCGGAGACCCAGTACTTC. Its protein is CASSRRFFSSGRAETQYF.